This entry describes one T cell receptor beta chain. The repertoire was sequenced with immunoSEQ multiplex PCR; TCRdb's copy has only in-frame clones and lacks some. The sample yields around 40,000 clones, roughly 91% seen once. The CDR3 sequence is 14 residues long. Germline V gene sequence: CDR1 KGHSH, CDR2 LQKENI. V was shortened by 4 bases and J by 6 bases, with 12 bases between the two germline ends. The data derive from a study of resident and recirculating memory T cells in vitiligo. Looking at the study overall: Epidermis came from shave biopsies of lesional and nonlesional sites, plus PBMCs. Whole samples, not sorted cells, were homogenized and used for genomic DNA extraction.

Patients had received no treatment within the previous three months. This chain connects TRBV18 to TRBJ2-2; D not resolved. The TCR originated in a male donor with vitiligo. The sample taken for sequencing was blood. CDR3 protein: CASSRTPAAGELFF. DNA of the CDR3: TGTGCCAGCTCACGAACGCCGGCGGCCGGGGAGCTGTTTTTT.